These 29 T cell receptor beta chains share one sample of origin, sequenced in a study of immune evolution from preneoplasia to lung adenocarcinoma. Sequenced by immunoSEQ multiplex PCR; TCRdb stores in-frame clones only, minus some. Of approximately 26,000 clones in the sample, about 76% are singletons; the top ten hold about 5.8%. Sequencing was done on a sample of FFPE invasive lung adenocarcinoma tissue. The origin of the receptors is a person in their 60s with invasive lung adenocarcinoma. Some clones in this sample may be carry-over from other donors' samples.

The chain uses TRBV5-1 and TRBJ2-7; unclear D gene. V gave up 1 base and J gave up 0 bases, with 8 bases separating them. The CDR3 extends over 14 amino acids. Germline V gene lookup returns CDR1 SGHRS and CDR2 YFSETQ. The CDR3 nucleotides are TGCGCCAGCAGCTTGCTGGTAGGCTCCTACGAGCAGTACTTC. This translates into CASSLLVGSYEQYF. The variable domain in full, completed from reference TRBV5-1 and TRBJ2-7, reads KAGVTQTPRYLIKTRGQQVTLSCSPISGHRSVSWYQQTPGQGLQFLFEYFSETQRNKGNFPGRFSGRQFSNSRSEMNVSTLELGDSALYLCASSLLVGSYEQYFGPGTRLTVT.

The DNA for the CDR3 is TGCAGCGTTGCGGAGGCCGAGCAGTACTTC. Its protein product is CSVAEAEQYF. The V gene is TRBV29-1, the J gene TRBJ2-7, with D possibly being TRBD2 (5 bases). Germline V gene data show CDR1 as SQVTM and CDR2 as ANQGSEA. V was cut by 4 bases and J by 6 bases, with 7 bases left in between. This CDR3 contains 10 residues.

DNA for the CDR3: TGTGCCAGCAGCTTAGGGAGGGGCATGAACACTGAAGCTTTCTTT. Its protein is CASSLGRGMNTEAFF. J is TRBJ1-1 and V is TRBV11-3; the D gene is possibly TRBD1 (5 bases). The germline gives CDR1 SGHNT, CDR2 YENEEA. V lost 1 base to trimming and J lost 0 bases, with 9 bases between them. This CDR3 region has 15 residues.

V and J are TRBV5-1 and TRBJ2-3, with D unresolved. V lost 1 base to trimming and J lost 6 bases, with 15 bases between them. CDR1 and CDR2 (germline): SGHRS, YFSETQ. This CDR3 contains 15 residues. This CDR3 is CASSLPDGPPDTQYF. The DNA of the CDR3 is TGCGCCAGCAGCTTGCCGGACGGACCGCCGGATACGCAGTATTTT. Variable domain in full (rest from reference TRBV5-1 and TRBJ2-3): KAGVTQTPRYLIKTRGQQVTLSCSPISGHRSVSWYQQTPGQGLQFLFEYFSETQRNKGNFPGRFSGRQFSNSRSEMNVSTLELGDSALYLCASSLPDGPPDTQYFGPGTRLTVL.

The genes are TRBV30 and TRBJ1-2; no firm D call. Germline V gives CDR1 GTSNPN, CDR2 SVGIG (reference sequence). Trimming cost V 0 bases and J 2 bases, with 7 bases left between them. The CDR3 consists of 13 residues. CDR3 region: CAWSVSVNYGYTF. The CDR3 DNA reads as TGTGCCTGGAGTGTCTCGGTGAACTATGGCTACACCTTC.

This chain joins TRBV6-5 and TRBJ1-1; 11 positions agree with TRBD1. The CDR3 totals 15 residues. V shed 7 bases and J 4 bases; nucleotides not matched to a gene: 8. Germline CDR1 and CDR2: MNHEY and SVGAGI. CDR3 DNA: TGTGCCAGCACCCGAGGGGGACAGGGGGGCACTGAAGCTTTCTTT. Residues: CASTRGGQGGTEAFF.

J is TRBJ2-7 and V is TRBV11-2, with a tentative D call TRBD1 (5 bases). V lost 1 base and J 0 bases, leaving 10 bases between the germline ends. Germline V gene lookup returns CDR1 SGHAT and CDR2 FQNNGV. This CDR3 spans 15 amino acids. The CDR3, as DNA: TGTGCCAGCAGCTTAGCTGACAGCTCCTCCTACGAGCAGTACTTC. It is translated as CASSLADSSSYEQYF.

The genes are TRBV6-4 and TRBJ1-4; D is unclear. This CDR3 has 15 residues. CDR1 and CDR2 from the germline V gene are MRHNA and SNTAGT. The ends were cut back, 5 bases at V and 7 bases at J, with 17 bases in the middle. CDR3 amino acids: CASSLSPSRSEKLFF. Written as DNA, the CDR3 is TGTGCCAGCAGTTTATCGCCCAGTAGGAGTGAAAAACTGTTTTTT.

This clone was found once. V gene TRBV5-4 combines with J gene TRBJ2-1; 9 positions agree with TRBD2. This CDR3 contains 15 residues. Germline CDR1 is SGHNT and CDR2 is YYREEE (reference sequence). V gave up 1 base and J gave up 3 bases; unmatched junction bases: 2. CDR3 region: CASSLNSGSYNEQFF. For the CDR3, the DNA is TGTGCCAGCAGCTTGAATAGCGGGAGCTACAATGAGCAGTTCTTC.

This clone was counted once. This chain joins TRBV29-1 and TRBJ1-1, with 9 positions matching TRBD1. From germline, CDR1 is SQVTM and CDR2 ANQGSEA. With V trimmed by 7 bases and J by 1 base, 4 bases remained unmatched. There are 13 residues in the CDR3. CDR3 sequence (DNA): TGCAGCGGGAAGACAGGGGGGAACACTGAAGCTTTCTTT. Residues: CSGKTGGNTEAFF.

The chain couples TRBV5-1 to TRBJ2-2; D could derive from TRBD1 or TRBD2 (5 bases each). The V end was cut by 0 bases, the J end by 6 bases, with 12 bases between. Germline-derived CDR1 and CDR2 are SGHRS and YFSETQ. This CDR3 comprises 15 residues. Here the CDR3 DNA reads TGCGCCAGCAGCTTGGATGGGACGAGGGCCGGGGAGCTGTTTTTT. This gives the protein CASSLDGTRAGELFF.

A few counts support this clone. V usage is TRBV18 and J usage is TRBJ2-5; D may be TRBD1 or TRBD2 (6 bases each). V gave up 3 bases and J gave up 5 bases, with 10 bases separating them. The CDR3 totals 13 residues. CDR1 and CDR2 from the germline V gene are KGHSH and LQKENI. CDR3 protein: CASSPRGGETQYF. The CDR3 DNA reads as TGTGCCAGCTCACCTCGAGGGGGGGAGACCCAGTACTTC.

V gene TRBV18 combines with J gene TRBJ2-7, with TRBD1 identical over 8 bases. CDR1 is KGHSH, CDR2 LQKENI, per germline. The CDR3 sequence is 13 residues long. The V and J ends lost 3 bases and 5 bases, in that order; junction bases with no gene match: 3. CDR3 bases: TGTGCCAGCTCACCTGCAGGGGGCAACGAGCAGTACTTC. Amino acids: CASSPAGGNEQYF.

This chain links TRBV4-1 with TRBJ1-1; 8 nucleotides align to TRBD1. The CDR3 totals 15 residues. Germline values: CDR1 MGHRA, CDR2 YSYEKL. V shed 3 bases and J 1 base; nucleotides not matched to a gene: 4. The CDR3 protein is CASSQVGQGNTEAFF. DNA of the CDR3: TGCGCCAGCAGCCAGGTAGGACAGGGGAACACTGAAGCTTTCTTT.

The gene calls are TRBV5-1 and TRBJ2-6, with D perhaps matching TRBD1 (6 bases). CDR3 length equals 15 residues. V was trimmed by 5 bases and J by 4 bases, leaving 13 bases between them. Per the germline V gene, CDR1 is SGHRS and CDR2 is YFSETQ. CDR3 sequence (DNA): TGCGCCAGCAGGAATACAGGGAGCGGGGCCAACGTCCTGACTTTC. Protein: CASRNTGSGANVLTF.

The chain recombines TRBV18 with TRBJ2-2; 7 nucleotides line up with TRBD2. Trimming cost V 4 bases and J 6 bases; bases outside gene matches: 11. The CDR3 length is 16 residues. The germline V gene encodes CDR1 KGHSH and CDR2 LQKENI. The CDR3 loop reads CASSLDYPGGAGELFF. CDR3 sequence (DNA): TGTGCCAGCTCACTAGACTACCCGGGAGGTGCCGGGGAGCTGTTTTTT.

This clone was recorded a few times. This same CDR3 is encoded by further DNA sequences in the sample. This chain connects TRBV11-2 to TRBJ2-1, with a possible D match to TRBD2 (6 bases). The CDR3 spans 15 residues. Germline CDR1 and CDR2: SGHAT and FQNNGV. With 0 bases removed from V and 4 bases from J, the gap between germline ends came to 10 bases. CDR3 residues: CASSLEGTVYNEQFF. CDR3 DNA sequence: TGTGCCAGCAGCTTAGAGGGGACTGTATACAATGAGCAGTTCTTC. Full variable domain (rest looked up from reference TRBV11-2 and TRBJ2-1): EAGVAQSPRYKIIEKRQSVAFWCNPISGHATLYWYQQILGQGPKLLIQFQNNGVVDDSQLPKDRFSAERLKGVDSTLKIQPAKLEDSAVYLCASSLEGTVYNEQFFGPGTRLTVL.

V usage is TRBV9 and J usage is TRBJ1-2, with D uncertain. The CDR3 runs 13 residues. Trimming stripped 3 bases from V and 6 bases from J, with 12 bases between. Per the germline V gene, CDR1 is SGDLS and CDR2 is YYNGEE. Written as DNA, the CDR3 is TGTGCCAGCAGCGGTTTGGTAGGGAATGGCTACACCTTC. Translating it yields CASSGLVGNGYTF. Together with reference TRBV9 and TRBJ1-2, the CDR3 gives the full variable domain: DSGVTQTPKHLITATGQRVTLRCSPRSGDLSVYWYQQSLDQGLQFLIQYYNGEERAKGNILERFSAQQFPDLHSELNLSSLELGDSALYFCASSGLVGNGYTFGSGTRLTVV.

This chain links TRBV10-3 with TRBJ2-7, with unresolved D. The CDR3 spans 13 residues. Germline CDR1 ENHRY, CDR2 SYGVKD. Trimming shortened V by 2 bases and J by 3 bases, and 8 bases separated the two germline ends. The CDR3 here is CAISEGPGYEQYV. DNA for the CDR3: TGTGCCATCAGTGAGGGCCCCGGCTACGAGCAGTACGTC.

This sequence joins TRBV10-3 and TRBJ2-3, with 9 bases fitting TRBD2. This CDR3 region has 15 residues. With V trimmed by 10 bases and J by 4 bases, 12 bases remained unmatched. The germline gives CDR1 ENHRY, CDR2 SYGVKD. The CDR3: CATEPSGALADTQYF. The CDR3 bases are TGTGCCACCGAGCCTAGCGGGGCCTTAGCAGATACGCAGTATTTT.

This chain connects TRBV28 to TRBJ2-5; 8 bases map to TRBD1. The CDR3 extends over 15 amino acids. Looked up from germline, CDR1 is MDHEN and CDR2 is SYDVKM. The ends lost 5 bases at V and 1 base at J; junction bases unmatched: 6. DNA for the CDR3: TGTGCCAGCAGTGCGCGACAGGGGACCCAAGAGACCCAGTACTTC. Encoded protein: CASSARQGTQETQYF.

The chain couples TRBV2 to TRBJ1-1; a weak D match, TRBD1 (5 bases). The germline V gene encodes CDR1 SNHLY and CDR2 FYNNEI. V gave up 8 bases and J gave up 6 bases, with 16 bases separating them. There are 13 residues in the CDR3. CDR3 nucleotides: TGTGCCAGCGCGGGACGGTCGAAAGCTGAAGCTTTCTTT. As protein: CASAGRSKAEAFF.

The table lists this clone with a few counts. CDR3 coding DNA: TGTGCCAGCAGTTACGTAACGGATGAGCAGTTCTTC. It encodes CASSYVTDEQFF. The gene calls are TRBV28 and TRBJ2-1; no firm D call. Looked up from germline, CDR1 is MDHEN and CDR2 is SYDVKM. This CDR3 is built from 12 residues. Trimming left V 4 bases short and J 8 bases short, with 9 bases between.

In its sample, this clone ranks as medium-sized (0.01 to 0.1%). The chain links TRBV9 to TRBJ2-1, with D maybe TRBD1 (6 bases). The CDR3 extends over 14 amino acids. The germline V gene encodes CDR1 SGDLS and CDR2 YYNGEE. The V and J ends lost 3 bases and 6 bases respectively, with 13 bases between them. DNA for the CDR3: TGTGCCAGCAGCGACCGGGACACAGGCAATGAGCAGTTCTTC. The encoded protein is CASSDRDTGNEQFF.

The chain couples TRBV7-2 to TRBJ1-1; D gene ambiguous. The CDR3 covers 14 residues. V was clipped by 6 bases and J by 4 bases, with 15 bases between them. Per the germline V gene, CDR1 is SGHTA and CDR2 is FQGNSA. CDR3 nucleotides: TGTGCCAGCAGTCAAGAACGGTGGAGCACTGAAGCTTTCTTT. Translating it yields CASSQERWSTEAFF.

V is TRBV6-1 and J is TRBJ1-5, with no clear D. Germline CDR1 MNHNS, CDR2 SASEGT. The CDR3 sequence is 15 residues long. Trimming took off 6 bases at V and 5 bases at J, with 17 bases between the two ends. CDR3 amino acids: CASRGFDSTHQPQHF. For the CDR3, the DNA is TGTGCCAGCAGGGGCTTTGACTCAACCCATCAGCCCCAGCATTTT.

The CDR3 DNA sequence: TGTGCCAGCAGGGGAGCGGGAGTATCGAACACCGGGGAGCTGTTTTTT. It encodes CASRGAGVSNTGELFF. The chain recombines TRBV11-2 with TRBJ2-2, with 8 positions matching TRBD2. Germline lookup yields CDR1 SGHAT and CDR2 FQNNGV. Losses at the gene ends were 6 bases for V and 0 bases for J; bases not matched to a gene: 6. The CDR3 is 16 residues long.

This rearrangement joins TRBV5-1 to TRBJ2-2; 7 nucleotides agree with TRBD1. The CDR3 is made up of 15 amino acids. The germline V gene encodes CDR1 SGHRS and CDR2 YFSETQ. Trimming cost V 2 bases and J 6 bases; bases outside gene matches: 7. The CDR3 reads CASSLNRGESGELFF. CDR3 nucleotide sequence: TGCGCCAGCAGCTTAAACAGGGGAGAATCCGGGGAGCTGTTTTTT.

This chain uses TRBV9 with TRBJ1-2; possibly TRBD1 for D (6 bases). Germline V gene lookup returns CDR1 SGDLS and CDR2 YYNGEE. The CDR3 extends over 15 amino acids. V was pared by 4 bases and J by 4 bases, with 17 bases between. CDR3 nucleotide sequence: TGTGCCAGCAGCACCCAGGACAGATCAGTCTATGGCTACACCTTC. This gives the protein CASSTQDRSVYGYTF.